A single sample gave rise to the 29 T cell receptor beta chains below, sequenced in a study of T cell repertoires in cytomegalovirus infection. One entry per CDR3 protein, called by TCRdb with MiXCR from the reads. The table lists about 310,000 distinct CDR3 sequences, roughly 17% of them singletons. The sample comprised PBMCs. Every receptor here comes from a human donor in good health (CMV status not recorded). Some clones in this sample may be carry-over from other donors' samples.

J is TRBJ2-1 and V is TRBV24-1; D is possibly TRBD1 or TRBD2 (7 bases each). This CDR3 comprises 14 residues. V lost 9 bases and J lost 7, with 18 bases in between. The germline V gene has CDR1 KGHDR and CDR2 SFDVKD. DNA for the CDR3: TGTGCCACCTCAGGGGGGGGCAGGGCGAATGAGCAGTTCTTC. Protein sequence: CATSGGGRANEQFF.

This clonotype was seen ten or more times. The rearrangement uses TRBV11-2 and TRBJ2-2, with D tentatively TRBD1 (5 bases). V dropped 1 base and J dropped 3 bases, with 18 bases sitting between them. Germline lookup yields CDR1 SGHAT and CDR2 FQNNGV. The CDR3 has 18 residues. Here the CDR3 reads CASSLALSRAEYTGELFF. Here the CDR3 DNA reads TGTGCCAGCAGCTTAGCTCTTAGCAGGGCAGAATACACCGGGGAGCTGTTTTTT.

This clonotype has only a few counts. A read error may account for a junction end that differs from germline. The chain employs TRBV5-6 and TRBJ1-3; no definite D call. This CDR3 region has 18 residues. Germline CDR1 reads SGHDT; CDR2 reads YYEEEE. CDR3 sequence (DNA): TGTGCCAGCAGCTTCTTTAGGGATTCCGCGACCTCTCGAAACACCATATATTTT. Protein product: CASSFFRDSATSRNTIYF.

The chain recombines TRBV5-1 with TRBJ1-1; possible D gene TRBD1, 6 bases. Germline CDR1 is SGHRS and CDR2 is YFSETQ. This CDR3 comprises 15 residues. Trimming left V 1 base short and J 2 bases short, with 12 bases between. CDR3 in DNA: TGCGCCAGCAGCTTGTTGACAGGTGTCAACACTGAAGCTTTCTTT. This translates into CASSLLTGVNTEAFF.

In this sample, this clonotype turned up a few times. The chain uses TRBV28 and TRBJ2-7; no clear D gene. Trimming left V 7 bases short and J 1 base short, with 8 bases between. Germline lookup yields CDR1 MDHEN and CDR2 SYDVKM. There are 12 residues in the CDR3. The CDR3 region has the DNA TGTGCCAGCACGGTGGCATCCTACGAGCAGTACTTC. Translating gives CASTVASYEQYF.

The chain combines TRBV6-1 with TRBJ2-7; TRBD1 aligns across 7 bases. Germline V gene lookup returns CDR1 MNHNS and CDR2 SASEGT. V shed 7 bases, J shed 6 bases, and the junction held 15 bases outside the gene matches. The CDR3 is 15 residues long. The DNA for the CDR3 is TGTGCCAGCACTAACTCGGGACAGACCTCTAGCGAGCAGTACTTC. Amino acid sequence: CASTNSGQTSSEQYF.

This clonotype was found a few times. The genes are TRBV4-1 and TRBJ1-6; D is possibly TRBD1 (5 bases). Trimming cost V 0 bases and J 10 bases, with 16 bases left between them. Per the germline V gene, CDR1 is MGHRA and CDR2 is YSYEKL. This CDR3 comprises 16 residues. CDR3 in amino acids: CASSQDPGVLRSPLHF. The CDR3 DNA reads as TGCGCCAGCAGCCAAGATCCGGGGGTCCTTAGGTCACCCCTCCACTTT.

The chain joins TRBV28 to TRBJ1-3; D perhaps matches TRBD1 (6 bases). V gave up 1 base and J gave up 2 bases, with 12 bases separating them. Germline CDR1 reads MDHEN; CDR2 reads SYDVKM. The CDR3 loop spans 16 amino acids. CDR3 region: CASSLYRGGPGNTIYF. The CDR3 nucleotides are TGTGCCAGCAGTTTATACCGGGGGGGGCCTGGAAACACCATATATTTT.

This clonotype was seen a handful of times. This chain joins TRBV9 and TRBJ2-3, with D possibly being TRBD1 (5 bases). This CDR3 is 15 amino acids long. Germline values: CDR1 SGDLS, CDR2 YYNGEE. Trimming pared 0 bases from V and 0 bases from J, leaving 8 bases between. DNA of the CDR3: TGTGCCAGCAGCGTAGGGGGCCGGAGCACAGATACGCAGTATTTT. As protein: CASSVGGRSTDTQYF.

This clonotype has only a few counts. This sequence joins TRBV10-3 and TRBJ1-5; D is undetermined. Germline CDR1 and CDR2: ENHRY and SYGVKD. The CDR3 has 13 amino acids. V was clipped by 10 bases and J by 3 bases, with 13 bases between them. The CDR3 region has the DNA TGTGCCACGGCTGGGGATCTCAATCAGCCCCAGCATTTT. It encodes CATAGDLNQPQHF.

This rearrangement joins TRBV10-3 to TRBJ2-3, with TRBD1 as a possible D gene (5 bases). From germline, CDR1 is ENHRY and CDR2 SYGVKD. The CDR3 is made up of 13 amino acids. Trimming shortened V by 8 bases and J by 4 bases, and 13 bases separated the two germline ends. Written as DNA, the CDR3 is TGTGCCATCTCGACTCTAGGGGCAGATACGCAGTATTTT. It specifies CAISTLGADTQYF.

This clonotype was seen at least ten times. J is TRBJ1-4 and V is TRBV7-2; 9 bases are a match to TRBD1. CDR3 length: 15 amino acids. Germline trimming cut 5 bases from V and 7 bases from J; bases unmatched to any gene: 8. Looked up from germline, CDR1 is SGHTA and CDR2 is FQGNSA. The CDR3, as DNA: TGTGCCAGCAGCGTTCCGGGACAGGGAAGTGAAAAACTGTTTTTT. This gives the protein CASSVPGQGSEKLFF.

There are a few counts of this clonotype. The chain combines TRBV7-9 with TRBJ2-7, with TRBD1 as a possible D gene (6 bases). V was cut by 3 bases and J by 3 bases, with 9 bases left in between. The CDR3 extends over 13 amino acids. Per the germline V gene, CDR1 is SEHNR and CDR2 is FQNEAQ (reference sequence). The CDR3 DNA is TGTGCCAGCAGCTTTCGACAGGACTACGAGCAGTACTTC. This sequence encodes CASSFRQDYEQYF.

The V gene is TRBV7-9, the J gene TRBJ2-2; tentatively, D is TRBD1 (5 bases). From germline, CDR1 is SEHNR and CDR2 FQNEAQ (reference sequence). V was cut by 5 bases and J by 3 bases, with 10 bases left in between. The CDR3 contains 14 residues. The CDR3 DNA reads as TGTGCCAGCAGCCCAACCAGGGACACCGGGGAGCTGTTTTTT. Protein sequence: CASSPTRDTGELFF.

This clonotype was seen ten or more times. The CDR3 region is CASSLEDRRSLTMQYF. CDR3 DNA: TGTGCCAGCAGCTTAGAGGACCGTAGGAGCTTAACGATGCAGTACTTC. The genes are TRBV7-8 and TRBJ2-7, with D uncertain. CDR3 size: 16 residues. Per the germline V gene, CDR1 is SGHVS and CDR2 is FQNEAQ. Trimming removed 1 base at V and 9 bases at J, with 22 bases between.

This clonotype was seen at least ten times. The chain uses TRBV7-2 and TRBJ1-2; no definite D call. CDR1 is SGHTA and CDR2 is FQGNSA in the germline V gene. The V end was cut by 1 base, the J end by 3 bases, with 9 bases between. The CDR3 runs to 14 residues. CDR3 region: CASSLDPGDYGYTF. DNA of the CDR3: TGTGCCAGCAGCTTAGATCCAGGCGACTATGGCTACACCTTC.

The rearrangement uses TRBV7-2 and TRBJ2-5, with 9 bases matching TRBD2. Germline loops: CDR1 SGHTA, CDR2 FQGNSA. V lost 1 base, J lost 7 bases, and 7 bases stayed unmatched. The length of the CDR3 is 15 residues. The CDR3 is CASSLVSSGVGTQYF. As DNA, the CDR3 is TGTGCCAGCAGCTTAGTATCTAGCGGGGTGGGGACCCAGTACTTC. Looking up the rest from reference TRBV7-2 and TRBJ2-5 gives the full variable domain: GAGVSQSPSNKVTEKGKDVELRCDPISGHTALYWYRQSLGQGLEFLIYFQGNSAPDKSGLPSDRFSAERTGGSVSTLTIQRTQQEDSAVYLCASSLVSSGVGTQYFGPGTRLLVL.

At least ten counts were recorded for this clonotype. The junction shows a germline mismatch at one end, possibly a read error. The rearrangement uses TRBV7-2 and TRBJ2-7, with 8 nucleotides matching TRBD1. The CDR3 consists of 13 residues. Germline V gene sequence: CDR1 SGHTA, CDR2 FQGNSA. For the CDR3, the DNA is TGTGCTAGCAGCCTAGACAGGGGCTACGAGCAGTACTTC. Protein sequence: CASSLDRGYEQYF.

This clonotype was seen ten or more times. This chain connects TRBV7-2 to TRBJ1-2, with 10 bases aligning to TRBD1. Germline V lookup: CDR1 SGHTA, CDR2 FQGNSA. Unmatched junction bases numbered 20, after V lost 2 bases and J lost 8 bases. The CDR3 extends over 19 amino acids. The chain's CDR3 is CASSLKSGTGATLASGYTF. The CDR3 DNA follows: TGTGCCAGCAGCTTAAAATCCGGGACAGGGGCAACTCTAGCTAGCGGCTACACCTTC.

This clonotype was seen a few times. The CDR3 protein is CASSPQGGYGSSYNSPLHF. For the CDR3, the DNA is TGCGCCAGCAGCCCGCAGGGAGGCTACGGAAGCTCCTATAATTCACCCCTCCACTTT. This rearrangement joins TRBV5-1 to TRBJ1-6, with a tentative D call TRBD1 (5 bases). CDR1 is SGHRS, CDR2 YFSETQ, per germline. Deletions cut 4 bases from V and 0 bases from J, with 20 bases between. There are 19 residues in the CDR3.

CDR3 nucleotides: TGTGCCAGCTCACCCGGAGGGGCCTCGGAGACTGAAGCTTTCTTT. Its protein is CASSPGGASETEAFF. The V gene is TRBV18, the J gene TRBJ1-1; a weak D match, TRBD1 (5 bases). The V gene's germline CDR1 is KGHSH and CDR2 LQKENI. Deletions cut 3 bases from V and 5 bases from J, with 16 bases between. This CDR3 contains 15 residues.

At least ten counts were recorded for this clonotype. The chain has TRBV10-3 and TRBJ2-3, with D perhaps matching TRBD1 (5 bases). Germline values: CDR1 ENHRY, CDR2 SYGVKD. The CDR3 loop spans 16 amino acids. Trimming took 0 bases from V and 3 from J, leaving 13 bases between them. This chain's CDR3 is CAISESAAGWTDTQYF. The CDR3 region has the DNA TGTGCCATCAGTGAGTCTGCCGCAGGGTGGACAGATACGCAGTATTTT.

Ten or more counts support this clonotype. The J gene is TRBJ2-5, the V gene TRBV7-2; 8 bases match TRBD1. V lost 3 bases to trimming and J lost 3 bases; unmatched junction nucleotides: 3. The CDR3 runs 14 residues. The germline gives CDR1 SGHTA, CDR2 FQGNSA. This CDR3 reads CASSFQGAEETQYF. In nucleotides, the CDR3 is TGTGCCAGCAGCTTTCAGGGGGCAGAAGAGACCCAGTACTTC.

This clonotype turned up a few times. The CDR3 protein is CASGSMTGSPSEQYF. Here the CDR3 DNA reads TGTGCTAGTGGTTCAATGACAGGGAGCCCGTCCGAGCAGTACTTC. The genes are TRBV12-5 and TRBJ2-7, with 7 bases matching TRBD1. Germline trimming cut 4 bases from V and 6 bases from J; bases unmatched to any gene: 12. Germline assignment: CDR1 LGHNT and CDR2 FRNRAP. CDR3 length: 15 residues.

This clonotype was found many times. V is TRBV7-2 and J is TRBJ1-2; D possibly corresponds to TRBD1 (6 bases). The germline gives CDR1 SGHTA, CDR2 FQGNSA. Trimming shortened V by 5 bases and J by 4 bases, and 8 bases separated the two germline ends. The CDR3 has 12 amino acids. Here the CDR3 DNA reads TGTGCCAGCAGCCGAGGGGGCTATGGCTACACCTTC. This translates into CASSRGGYGYTF.

The V call is TRBV20-1, the J call TRBJ2-5, with TRBD1 identical over 7 bases. J was trimmed by 3 bases and V by 5 bases; bases with no gene match: 9. The CDR3 has 14 residues. Per germline, CDR1 DFQATT and CDR2 SNEGSKA (reference sequence). CDR3 nucleotides: TGCAGTGCTTTAACCGGGACAGCGGAAGAGACCCAGTACTTC. It specifies CSALTGTAEETQYF.

The rearrangement uses TRBV2 and TRBJ2-5, with TRBD1 matching over 8 bases. This CDR3 spans 14 amino acids. J lost 3 bases, V lost 0 bases, and 0 bases had no gene match. Germline CDR1 reads SNHLY; CDR2 reads FYNNEI. CDR3: CASSEADREETQYF. CDR3 bases: TGTGCCAGCAGTGAAGCGGACAGGGAAGAGACCCAGTACTTC.

This clonotype has more than one count but fewer than ten. The chain joins TRBV20-1 to TRBJ1-2, with TRBD1 matching over 8 bases. Germline trimming cut 1 base from V and 2 bases from J; bases unmatched to any gene: 9. This CDR3 spans 16 amino acids. CDR1 is DFQATT, CDR2 SNEGSKA, per germline (reference sequence). CDR3 coding DNA: TGCAGTGCTAGAGTTTTCCGAACAGGGGGGAACTATGGCTACACCTTC. As protein: CSARVFRTGGNYGYTF.

This clonotype was seen more than once but under ten times. The genes are TRBV14 and TRBJ2-1; D gene uncertain. Per germline, CDR1 SGHDN and CDR2 FVKESK. Trimming cost V 4 bases and J 4 bases, with 5 bases left between them. The CDR3 extends over 12 amino acids. CDR3 residues: CASSPYYNEQFF. The CDR3 coding sequence is TGTGCCAGCAGCCCCTATTACAATGAGCAGTTCTTC.